The source of this T cell receptor (beta chain) is a study of PD-L1 blockade in urothelial cancer. The wider study: About nine tenths of the roughly 29 patients were men who had bladder-origin urothelial cancer. Study outcomes and limitations: By 3 weeks, tumor-associated blood clones had expanded more in durable-benefit patients.

Stated time point: pretreatment peripheral blood. Pretreatment and on-treatment blood mononuclear cell samples were taken, totaling between 1 and 8 time points per patient. The V segment lost 2 bases and the J segment 4 bases; nucleotides outside the gene matches: 8. The CDR3 totals 16 residues. Germline V lookup: CDR1 MNHNS, CDR2 SASEGT. About this clone itself: Its antigen is unidentified.

TCRdb keeps only in-frame clones here, not all; method: immunoSEQ multiplex PCR. The sample has fewer than 80,000 clones, 80% to 85% seen once. V gene TRBV6-1 combines with J gene TRBJ2-3; 8 bases match TRBD2. The clonotype comes from a man aged 65-85 years with urothelial cancer. The sequencing here drew on PBMCs, taken around atezolizumab (anti-PD-L1) treatment. The CDR3 is CASSELSGSGADTQYF. The CDR3 nucleotides read TGTGCCAGCAGTGAACTGAGCGGGAGTGGCGCAGATACGCAGTATTTT.